This entry lists 15 T cell receptor beta chains sequenced from one sample in a study of shared clonotypes between healthy human individuals (dated by TCRdb to about 2020). Library preparation used the immunoSEQ multiplex PCR assay. TCRdb re-hosts the immuneACCESS table, in-frame sequences only. Its copies lack some clones; in the studies checked, an unresolved V gene accounts for under half of them, and the cause for the rest is not known. Across this sample there are more than 2 million clones, with 90% to 95% seen only once. The ten largest make up around 0.13% of the sample. Sequenced material: naive CD4+ T cells sorted from blood. The cell subset or site label, read with the paper, signifies: CD45RA+ positively selected. These receptors originate from a man younger than 35 in good health.

The J gene is TRBJ2-7, the V gene TRBV6-4, with a possible D match to TRBD1 (6 bases). Germline CDR1 MRHNA, CDR2 SNTAGT. V was shortened by 2 bases and J by 1 base, with 18 bases between the two germline ends. This CDR3 has 17 residues. In nucleotides, the CDR3 is TGTGCCAGCAGTGACGGGCAGGGGCTCTCCTTATCCTACGAGCAGTACTTC. This translates into CASSDGQGLSLSYEQYF.

Points on this clone: Other nucleotide sequences from this sample produce the same CDR3. The rearrangement links TRBV7-6 to TRBJ2-3; TRBD2 matches 8 bases. The V gene end was trimmed by 5 bases and the J gene end by 0 bases; junction bases not matched to a gene: 7. The CDR3 loop spans 16 amino acids. Germline-derived CDR1 and CDR2 are SGHVS and FNYEAQ. The CDR3 region is CASSLGASGSTDTQYF. The CDR3 coding sequence is TGTGCCAGCAGCCTGGGGGCTAGCGGGAGCACAGATACGCAGTATTTT. Full variable domain (missing parts from reference TRBV7-6 and TRBJ2-3): GAGVSQSPRYKVTKRGQDVALRCDPISGHVSLYWYRQALGQGPEFLTYFNYEAQQDKSGLPNDRFSAERPEGSISTLTIQRTEQRDSAMYRCASSLGASGSTDTQYFGPGTRLTVL.

The V gene is TRBV10-1, the J gene TRBJ2-2; no firm D call. This CDR3 region has 14 residues. The germline gives CDR1 WNHNN, CDR2 SYGVQD (reference sequence). Trimming removed 3 bases from V and 3 bases from J, with 8 bases in between. The CDR3 DNA sequence: TGCGCCAGCAGTGAAAATCGGGACACCGGGGAGCTGTTTTTT. Amino acid sequence: CASSENRDTGELFF.

This rearrangement joins TRBV27 to TRBJ1-5, with a weak D call TRBD1 (5 bases). The V and J ends lost 0 bases and 2 bases respectively, with 11 bases between them. The CDR3 length is 16 residues. Looked up from germline, CDR1 is MNHEY and CDR2 is SMNVEV (reference sequence). The CDR3 region is CASSLSVRGGNQPQHF. In nucleotides, the CDR3 is TGTGCCAGCAGTTTATCGGTCCGGGGCGGCAATCAGCCCCAGCATTTT.

The chain uses TRBV11-2 and TRBJ2-7; unclear D gene. Trimming removed 0 bases from V and 6 bases from J, with 15 bases in between. The CDR3 length is 15 residues. The germline gives CDR1 SGHAT, CDR2 FQNNGV. Here the CDR3 DNA reads TGTGCCAGCAGCTTAGAACAGTCTATTTGGGGCGAGCAGTACTTC. Protein sequence: CASSLEQSIWGEQYF.

The rearrangement joins TRBV5-1 to TRBJ2-2; the D gene is possibly TRBD1 (6 bases). There are 17 residues in the CDR3. V gave up 4 bases and J gave up 2 bases, with 18 bases separating them. Germline CDR1 is SGHRS and CDR2 is YFSETQ. The CDR3: CASSPGFGTLNTGELFF. The CDR3 bases are TGCGCCAGCAGCCCGGGATTCGGGACACTTAACACCGGGGAGCTGTTTTTT.

This clone was recorded once. The chain carries TRBV10-1 and TRBJ2-2; 7 nucleotides agree with TRBD2. J gave up 5 bases and V 8 bases, and 8 bases lay outside the gene matches. There are 14 residues in the CDR3. From germline, CDR1 is WNHNN and CDR2 SYGVQD (reference sequence). The CDR3 region has the DNA TGCGCCAGCGGCCGAGAAGCGGGGACCGGGGAGCTGTTTTTT. It encodes CASGREAGTGELFF.

The chain joins TRBV5-1 to TRBJ2-5; 11 bases align to TRBD2. The germline V gene encodes CDR1 SGHRS and CDR2 YFSETQ. The CDR3 consists of 14 residues. Trimming removed 4 bases from V and 5 bases from J; junction bases left unmatched: 4. The CDR3 spells CASSDSGGAETQYF. CDR3 DNA sequence: TGCGCCAGCAGCGATAGCGGGGGGGCCGAGACCCAGTACTTC.

The rearrangement joins TRBV28 to TRBJ1-5, with no clear D. CDR1 is MDHEN and CDR2 is SYDVKM in the germline V gene. The CDR3 is 14 residues long. V was cut by 2 bases and J by 7 bases, with 12 bases left in between. The CDR3 nucleotides are TGTGCCAGCAGTTTAACGTGGACCGGGCAGCCCCAGCATTTT. Translating it yields CASSLTWTGQPQHF.

The chain carries TRBV2 and TRBJ2-5; 10 nucleotides agree with TRBD1. V gave up 4 bases and J gave up 5 bases; unmatched junction bases: 10. The CDR3 loop spans 16 amino acids. Germline V gene sequence: CDR1 SNHLY, CDR2 FYNNEI. The CDR3 coding sequence is TGTGCCAGCAGTGCACCCCCGGGACAGGGGACGGAGACCCAGTACTTC. Residues: CASSAPPGQGTETQYF. The full variable domain, with the rest looked up from reference TRBV2 and TRBJ2-5, is EPEVTQTPSHQVTQMGQEVILRCVPISNHLYFYWYRQILGQKVEFLVSFYNNEISEKSEIFDDQFSVERPDGSNFTLKIRSTKLEDSAMYFCASSAPPGQGTETQYFGPGTRLLVL.

V is TRBV4-1 and J is TRBJ1-4, with TRBD1 as a possible D gene (5 bases). Germline V gene data show CDR1 as MGHRA and CDR2 as YSYEKL. This CDR3 has 15 amino acids. V was trimmed by 1 base and J by 8 bases, leaving 14 bases between them. CDR3 region: CASSQVGGGLEKLFF. CDR3 in DNA: TGCGCCAGCAGCCAAGTTGGCGGGGGTCTCGAAAAACTGTTTTTT.

The chain links TRBV7-9 to TRBJ2-1, with 7 bases fitting TRBD2. The CDR3 runs 18 residues. Germline CDR1 is SEHNR and CDR2 is FQNEAQ (reference sequence). Trimming cost V 3 bases and J 7 bases; bases outside gene matches: 18. DNA of the CDR3: TGTGCCAGCAGCTTGCGTAGCGGGCCCGCTCATGGTAGGAATGAGCAGTTCTTC. Residues: CASSLRSGPAHGRNEQFF.

This clone was observed a single time. CDR3 loop: CARSFPAGANVLTF. The CDR3, as DNA: TGTGCCAGAAGCTTTCCGGCGGGGGCCAACGTCCTGACTTTC. The rearrangement joins TRBV5-3 to TRBJ2-6; D gene unclear. TRBV5-3 is annotated as an ORF whose role is uncertain. Trimming cost V 2 bases and J 4 bases, with 7 bases left between them. The CDR3 runs to 14 residues.

This chain links TRBV5-1 with TRBJ1-1, with D uncertain. Germline CDR1 is SGHRS and CDR2 is YFSETQ. V was pared by 0 bases and J by 2 bases, with 8 bases between. CDR3 length equals 14 residues. Written as DNA, the CDR3 is TGCGCCAGCAGCTTGGAGTCGGCCAACACTGAAGCTTTCTTT. It translates to CASSLESANTEAFF. Full variable domain (missing parts from reference TRBV5-1 and TRBJ1-1): KAGVTQTPRYLIKTRGQQVTLSCSPISGHRSVSWYQQTPGQGLQFLFEYFSETQRNKGNFPGRFSGRQFSNSRSEMNVSTLELGDSALYLCASSLESANTEAFFGQGTRLTVV.

The rearrangement joins TRBV18 to TRBJ2-1, with D perhaps TRBD2 (6 bases). Germline lookup yields CDR1 KGHSH and CDR2 LQKENI. The V end was cut by 0 bases, the J end by 3 bases, with 18 bases between. The CDR3 runs to 18 residues. This chain's CDR3 is CASSPPSGRDLVYNEQFF. The CDR3 nucleotides read TGTGCCAGCTCACCACCTTCGGGGCGGGACCTAGTCTACAATGAGCAGTTCTTC. The full variable domain, in which reference TRBV18 and TRBJ2-1 provide the parts outside the CDR3, is NAGVMQNPRHLVRRRGQEARLRCSPMKGHSHVYWYRQLPEEGLKFMVYLQKENIIDESGMPKERFSAEFPKEGPSILRIQQVVRGDSAAYFCASSPPSGRDLVYNEQFFGPGTRLTVL.